This T cell receptor beta chain was observed in a study of OX40 agonist ivuxolimab in advanced cancers. At the level of the study: Having had anti-PD-1, anti-PD-L1 or anti-CTLA-4 therapy before was allowed, and roughly 40% had some.

Measured with immunoSEQ multiplex PCR; TCRdb has only the in-frame clones, and not every one. The sample lists approximately 79,000 clones, 65% to 90% occurring once. No patient had autoimmune disease or received systemic immunosuppression. Germline V gives CDR1 MNHEY, CDR2 SMNVEV (reference sequence). Trimming cost V 9 bases and J 9 bases; bases outside gene matches: 10. This CDR3 contains 12 residues. This clone has just one count. The chain employs TRBV27 and TRBJ1-2; 7 positions agree with TRBD1. The starting material was CD4+ or CD8+ T cells sorted from blood, obtained in a trial of the OX40 agonist ivuxolimab. The receptor comes from an adult with an advanced solid tumor such as melanoma, head and neck, liver or kidney cancer. DNA for the CDR3: TGTGCCAGTTCCGACAGGGCGTTTAGCTACACCTTC. Translating gives CASSDRAFSYTF.